Each of the 32 T cell receptor beta chains below was sequenced from the same sample in a study of graft-versus-host responses after intestinal transplantation. Data came from immunoSEQ multiplex PCR; TCRdb stores just in-frame clones and leaves some out. Among 70,000 to 100,000 clones, about 89% were seen once, and the ten largest hold roughly 0.31%. Antigens for these TCRs are unknown. Source: unstimulated CD4+ T cells sorted from spleen or lymph node cells, taken before intestinal transplant. The origin of the receptors is a human donor who received an intestinal transplant.

The chain joins TRBV28 to TRBJ2-1; TRBD2 matches at 7 bases. J gave up 1 base and V 4 bases, and 1 base lay outside the gene matches. In germline, CDR1 is MDHEN, CDR2 SYDVKM. The CDR3 spans 14 residues. DNA for the CDR3: TGTGCCAGCAGTTGGGGGGGGTCCTACAATGAGCAGTTCTTC. Translation gives CASSWGGSYNEQFF.

This clone was detected once. The V call is TRBV5-1, the J call TRBJ1-1; D is undetermined. The CDR3 extends over 11 amino acids. The germline V gene encodes CDR1 SGHRS and CDR2 YFSETQ. V dropped 5 bases and J dropped 0 bases, with 2 bases sitting between them. The CDR3 sequence: CASSMNTEAFF. In DNA form, the CDR3 reads TGCGCCAGCAGTATGAACACTGAAGCTTTCTTT.

The genes are TRBV19 and TRBJ1-1; the match to TRBD1 covers 11 bases. The V gene end was trimmed by 1 base and the J gene end by 11 bases; junction bases not matched to a gene: 9. The CDR3 covers 15 residues. Germline CDR1 and CDR2: LNHDA and SQIVND (reference sequence). The CDR3 region is CASSIAGQGAIRAFF. In DNA form, the CDR3 reads TGTGCCAGTAGTATAGCCGGACAGGGGGCAATTCGGGCTTTCTTT.

V usage is TRBV10-2 and J usage is TRBJ2-7; maybe TRBD2 (6 bases). Germline V CDR1 and CDR2: WSHSY, SAAADI. Trimming stripped 0 bases from V and 2 bases from J, with 11 bases between. The CDR3 runs to 15 residues. CDR3 bases: TGCGCCAGCAGTGAGTCGCGGGCGGGGCCCTACGAGCAGTACTTC. It translates to CASSESRAGPYEQYF.

This rearrangement joins TRBV9 to TRBJ2-1; 9 positions agree with TRBD1. Trimming removed 0 bases from V and 8 bases from J; junction bases left unmatched: 3. The V gene's germline CDR1 is SGDLS and CDR2 YYNGEE. There are 14 residues in the CDR3. Here the CDR3 DNA reads TGTGCCAGCAGCGTAGACAACAGGGGGCATGAGCAGTTCTTC. Translation: CASSVDNRGHEQFF.

The genes are TRBV7-3 and TRBJ2-2, with TRBD1 as a possible D gene (6 bases). The length of the CDR3 is 14 residues. Trimming shortened V by 6 bases and J by 2 bases, and 10 bases separated the two germline ends. Looked up from germline, CDR1 is SGHTA and CDR2 is FQGTGA. The CDR3 coding sequence is TGTGCCAGCAGACAGGACAGCAACACCGGGGAGCTGTTTTTT. Translating gives CASRQDSNTGELFF.

The J gene is TRBJ2-1, the V gene TRBV29-1; a weak D match, TRBD2 (5 bases). Germline lookup yields CDR1 SQVTM and CDR2 ANQGSEA. With 5 bases removed from V and 2 bases from J, the gap between germline ends came to 13 bases. The CDR3 is made up of 14 amino acids. The CDR3 region has the DNA TGCAGCGTTCGTCGGACGGGGACCTACAATGAGCAGTTCTTC. Its protein product is CSVRRTGTYNEQFF.

The chain recombines TRBV5-1 with TRBJ2-1, with 10 positions matching TRBD2. Trimming at V came to 5 bases and at J to 5 bases, leaving 13 bases not matched to a gene. CDR1 is SGHRS and CDR2 is YFSETQ in the germline V gene. The CDR3 extends over 17 amino acids. The CDR3 loop is CASSPASGGAVDNEQFF. CDR3 nucleotide sequence: TGCGCCAGCAGTCCGGCGAGCGGGGGGGCCGTGGACAATGAGCAGTTCTTC.

CDR3 sequence (DNA): TGTGCCACCTGGACAGGGGAGAATAGCAATCAGCCCCAGCATTTT. This gives the protein CATWTGENSNQPQHF. The chain has TRBV6-1 and TRBJ1-5; 9 bases match TRBD1. Germline V gene data show CDR1 as MNHNS and CDR2 as SASEGT. The CDR3 extends over 15 amino acids. J gave up 0 bases and V 10 bases, and 7 bases lay outside the gene matches.

The V gene is TRBV27, the J gene TRBJ2-7; D is unclear. The germline gives CDR1 MNHEY, CDR2 SMNVEV (reference sequence). The CDR3 is 18 amino acids. Trimming removed 0 bases from V and 0 bases from J, with 18 bases in between. The DNA for the CDR3 is TGTGCCAGCAGTTTATCTCGTCCCGGTTCTTTCGGCTCCTACGAGCAGTACTTC. Its protein product is CASSLSRPGSFGSYEQYF.

The chain's CDR3 is CASSPRDEQYF. CDR3 nucleotides: TGTGCCAGCAGCCCCCGGGACGAGCAGTACTTC. V gene TRBV7-9 combines with J gene TRBJ2-7; no firm D call. Germline V lookup: CDR1 SEHNR, CDR2 FQNEAQ (reference sequence). The CDR3 length is 11 residues. V lost 5 bases and J lost 5, with 7 bases in between.

The chain recombines TRBV4-1 with TRBJ1-1; possible D gene TRBD1, 5 bases. Germline V gene lookup returns CDR1 MGHRA and CDR2 YSYEKL. CDR3 length: 15 amino acids. V shed 1 base and J shed 3 bases, with 12 bases lying between them. The CDR3 DNA is TGCGCCAGCAGCCAAGTATACGGGACTGACACTGAAGCTTTCTTT. This sequence encodes CASSQVYGTDTEAFF.

This chain links TRBV29-1 with TRBJ2-2; TRBD2 agrees at 9 bases. The CDR3 extends over 14 amino acids. J was trimmed by 2 bases and V by 6 bases; bases with no gene match: 4. CDR1 SQVTM and CDR2 ANQGSEA come from the germline V gene. The CDR3, as DNA: TGCAGCGTCGGACTAGCGCCAAACACCGGGGAGCTGTTTTTT. Protein product: CSVGLAPNTGELFF.

J is TRBJ1-4 and V is TRBV5-6; a possible D gene is TRBD1 (6 bases). Deletions cut 4 bases from V and 3 bases from J, with 13 bases between. CDR1 and CDR2 from the germline V gene are SGHDT and YYEEEE. This CDR3 has 15 residues. The CDR3 sequence is CASSATGSPNEKLFF. In DNA, the CDR3 is TGTGCCAGCAGCGCCACAGGGTCCCCTAATGAAAAACTGTTTTTT.

This chain connects TRBV4-2 to TRBJ2-4, with 11 bases identical to TRBD2. Trimming took 4 bases from V and 8 from J; bases not matched to a gene: 7. The CDR3 is 15 residues long. In germline, CDR1 is LGHNA, CDR2 YNFKEQ. The chain's CDR3 is CASSLTSGGGDIQYF. The CDR3 DNA reads as TGTGCCAGCAGCCTCACTAGCGGGGGAGGGGACATTCAGTACTTC.

This chain connects TRBV7-2 to TRBJ1-2; 8 nucleotides line up with TRBD1. Germline lookup yields CDR1 SGHTA and CDR2 FQGNSA. CDR3 length: 14 amino acids. V dropped 5 bases and J dropped 4; count of bases not matched to a gene: 6. The CDR3, as DNA: TGTGCCAGCAGCATTGGACAGGGCGGCTATGGCTACACCTTC. Amino acid sequence: CASSIGQGGYGYTF.

The V call is TRBV14, the J call TRBJ2-1; tentatively, D is TRBD1 (5 bases). The CDR3 is made up of 12 amino acids. Trimming left V 1 base short and J 7 bases short, with 5 bases between. The germline CDR1 and CDR2 sequences are SGHDN and FVKESK. The CDR3 loop is CASSQAGNEQFF. The CDR3, as DNA: TGTGCCAGCAGCCAAGCAGGGAATGAGCAGTTCTTC.

The V and J genes are TRBV28 and TRBJ2-2, with a tentative D call TRBD2 (5 bases). This CDR3 comprises 15 residues. Germline CDR1 reads MDHEN; CDR2 reads SYDVKM. Trimming pared 6 bases from V and 7 bases from J, leaving 18 bases between. The DNA of the CDR3 is TGTGCCAGCAGCCCCCCGGAGGTGCTCGGCGGGGAGCTGTTTTTT. This encodes CASSPPEVLGGELFF. Full variable domain (rest looked up from reference TRBV28 and TRBJ2-2): DVKVTQSSRYLVKRTGEKVFLECVQDMDHENMFWYRQDPGLGLRLIYFSYDVKMKEKGDIPEGYSVSREKKERFSLILESASTNQTSMYLCASSPPEVLGGELFFGEGSRLTVL.

The chain uses TRBV27 and TRBJ2-1; D is perhaps TRBD1 (6 bases). Germline CDR1 is MNHEY and CDR2 is SMNVEV (reference sequence). The CDR3 is made up of 14 amino acids. The V and J ends lost 6 bases and 6 bases respectively, with 15 bases between them. CDR3 DNA sequence: TGTGCCAGCAGCCGTGTTGGGACACCCAATGAGCAGTTCTTC. Its translation is CASSRVGTPNEQFF.

The chain has TRBV9 and TRBJ2-1; weak D call: TRBD1 (6 bases). Germline-derived CDR1 and CDR2 are SGDLS and YYNGEE. The CDR3 spans 15 residues. Trimming took 6 bases from V and 2 from J, leaving 15 bases between them. This chain's CDR3 is CASTFTGTPYNEQFF. The CDR3 DNA follows: TGTGCCAGCACCTTTACAGGGACCCCCTACAATGAGCAGTTCTTC.

The chain combines TRBV14 with TRBJ1-2; D may be TRBD1 (6 bases). CDR1 is SGHDN, CDR2 FVKESK, per germline. V shed 1 base and J shed 7 bases, with 13 bases lying between them. This CDR3 contains 14 residues. The CDR3 DNA reads TGTGCCAGCAGCCAAGTATTAGGGACAACTGGCTACACCTTC. It encodes CASSQVLGTTGYTF.

The CDR3 region has the DNA TGTGCCAGCAGTGAATCCCGGTCCGGGGAGCTGTTTTTT. It encodes CASSESRSGELFF. This chain uses TRBV2 with TRBJ2-2, with D uncertain. The CDR3 runs 13 residues. Trimming left V 2 bases short and J 6 bases short, with 7 bases between. CDR1 and CDR2 (germline): SNHLY, FYNNEI.

Only a few counts were recorded for this clone. The gene calls are TRBV19 and TRBJ1-6; the match to TRBD1 covers 9 bases. The ends lost 9 bases at V and 4 bases at J; junction bases unmatched: 7. This CDR3 contains 15 residues. Germline CDR1 reads LNHDA; CDR2 reads SQIVND (reference sequence). The CDR3 spells CASAQGALYNSPLHF. The CDR3 DNA reads TGTGCCAGCGCACAGGGGGCCTTGTATAATTCACCCCTCCACTTT.

This chain uses TRBV19 with TRBJ2-1; the D is unclear. V was pared by 10 bases and J by 6 bases, with 22 bases between. The CDR3 runs 15 residues. CDR1 is LNHDA, CDR2 SQIVND, per germline (reference sequence). In nucleotides, the CDR3 is TGTGCCAAAAATCAGCGAGGCGCCAACGGCAATGAGCAGTTCTTC. This sequence encodes CAKNQRGANGNEQFF.

V gene TRBV9 combines with J gene TRBJ2-1; the D is unclear. Germline V gene sequence: CDR1 SGDLS, CDR2 YYNGEE. V dropped 2 bases and J dropped 5 bases, with 8 bases sitting between them. The CDR3 is 13 amino acids. The CDR3 loop reads CASSVGPDNEQFF. The CDR3 DNA sequence: TGTGCCAGCAGCGTTGGCCCAGACAATGAGCAGTTCTTC.

V and J are TRBV5-5 and TRBJ2-3; 8 nucleotides align to TRBD1. From germline, CDR1 is SGHKS and CDR2 YYEKEE (reference sequence). The CDR3 loop spans 16 amino acids. After removal of 2 bases from V and 1 base from J, the junction contained 6 bases not matched to a gene. The CDR3 nucleotides are TGTGCCAGCAGCTTACTTCCGGGACAGGGCACAGATACGCAGTATTTT. Its translation is CASSLLPGQGTDTQYF.

The V gene is TRBV28, the J gene TRBJ1-4; D is uncertain. The CDR3 is 14 residues long. Germline CDR1 is MDHEN and CDR2 is SYDVKM. Written as DNA, the CDR3 is TGTGCTGTAGAAAGAGGAGGGAGTAATGAAAAACTGTTTTTT. The encoded protein is CAVERGGSNEKLFF.

The genes are TRBV4-2 and TRBJ2-3; D unclear. V lost 1 base and J 2 bases, leaving 7 bases between the germline ends. The CDR3 has 14 residues. CDR1 is LGHNA, CDR2 YNFKEQ, per germline. The CDR3 nucleotides are TGTGCCAGCAGCCAAGGGAGTTTCACAGATACGCAGTATTTT. It yields the protein CASSQGSFTDTQYF.

The rearrangement joins TRBV6-1 to TRBJ2-3; the match to TRBD1 covers 9 bases. The CDR3 runs to 17 residues. The ends lost 0 bases at V and 4 bases at J; junction bases unmatched: 8. CDR1 is MNHNS and CDR2 is SASEGT in the germline V gene. The CDR3 protein is CASSEAPGQGLSDTQYF. The CDR3 nucleotides read TGTGCCAGCAGTGAAGCCCCGGGACAGGGTTTATCAGATACGCAGTATTTT.

The rearrangement uses TRBV11-2 and TRBJ2-1; the match to TRBD2 covers 8 bases. The CDR3 contains 14 residues. CDR1 is SGHAT and CDR2 is FQNNGV in the germline V gene. Germline trimming cut 1 base from V and 6 bases from J; bases unmatched to any gene: 2. The CDR3, as DNA: TGTGCCAGCAGCTTAGCGGGGGGGCCCAATGAGCAGTTCTTC. This sequence encodes CASSLAGGPNEQFF.

In its sample, this clone was seen once. The CDR3 coding sequence is TGTGCCAGCAGCCGAGTCACCGGCTCCTACGAGCAGTACTTC. Encoded protein: CASSRVTGSYEQYF. The rearrangement links TRBV6-5 to TRBJ2-7; D unclear. Germline-derived CDR1 and CDR2 are MNHEY and SVGAGI. This CDR3 comprises 14 residues. Trimming shortened V by 6 bases and J by 0 bases, and 12 bases separated the two germline ends.

The genes are TRBV10-2 and TRBJ1-1; D remains ambiguous. Trimming shortened V by 6 bases and J by 1 base, and 3 bases separated the two germline ends. The CDR3 covers 11 residues. The V gene's germline CDR1 is WSHSY and CDR2 SAAADI. In nucleotides, the CDR3 is TGCGCCAGCAGACAGAACACTGAAGCTTTCTTT. Protein product: CASRQNTEAFF.